This paragraph covers one TCR beta chain sequence. No cognate antigen has been identified for it. The input lacks base qualities; no much larger clone sits a single base away. Donors formed part of the validation cohort, which comprised over a hundred subjects and was distinct from the first cohort of several hundred subjects. The sample is drawn from a study of cytomegalovirus exposure and HLA in healthy donors (dated 2017 in TCRdb). About the investigation overall: According to a later analysis, the roughly 120 validation repertoires were produced on the same platform as the 666 repertoires of the first cohort. The study aimed to test whether cataloging public T cell receptors could reveal signatures of past pathogen exposure. A separate validation cohort of over a hundred different subjects was used in addition to the 666-subject first cohort. High-throughput TCR immunosequencing, statistical association of individual TCRs with disease status, and machine learning were combined to predict cytomegalovirus infection status. The paper as a whole reports these results and caveats: In both the original and validation cohorts, the classifier was reported to diagnose cytomegalovirus status with high specificity and sensitivity. In vitro tests confirmed that a few of the cytomegalovirus-associated TCR beta chains recognize cytomegalovirus antigens. According to the authors, the approach could potentially be generalized to other disease states and immunological phenotypes. The study listed approximately 160 TCR beta chains as associated with cytomegalovirus. Subsequent analysis determined that TCRs grouped into clusters in the first cohort also showed a tendency toward co-occurrence across the 120 validation repertoires, and 94% of cluster scores exceeded 0. The validation cohort had no HLA typing available for a later analysis, so co-occurrence within that cohort was assessed over all 130 or so repertoires. While some public TCRs were present in many individuals, most TCR sequences turned up only very rarely across donors.

The library was built by means of the immunoSEQ multiplex PCR assay. Under the source paper's analysis protocol: A statistical classification framework was built to diagnose cytomegalovirus status from the catalog of TCR beta chain sequences. Here the immuneACCESS table is served through TCRdb, limited to in-frame sequences with V and J called. Missing clones are a known gap in these copies; in checked studies unresolved V genes cover under half, and the rest lacks a known reason. V, J and clone size are those of that table, while D and trimming were read from the DNA. This sample has 43,000 or so clones in its table, and approximately 90% of those were observed once. Of the sample, more than 4.5% falls within the top ten clones. The sequence came from a man between 18 and 29 years old in good health and CMV-seronegative. Source material: PBMCs.

The CDR3 protein sequence reads: CASSLGLETNEKLFF. The nucleotide sequence is given as TGTGCCAGCAGCTTAGGACTGGAAACTAATGAAAAACTGTTTTTT. The V and J segments used are TRBV7-9 and TRBJ1-4; the D gene is unclear. Counted from cysteine to phenylalanine, this CDR3 has 15 amino acids. Only the CDR3 DNA is retained, 45 bases long and in frame from the first base. V is clipped by 1 base and J by 1 base, and the sequence between their germline boundaries is 7 bases long. Based on the germline V gene (reference sequence), the CDR1 and CDR2 sequences are SEHNR and FQNEAQ.